The 30 T cell receptor beta chains in this list originate from one sample, sequenced in a study of shared clonotypes between healthy human individuals. Some clones are missing from TCRdb's copy, which holds only in-frame ones; the method was immunoSEQ multiplex PCR. The table records about 2,500,000 clones, around 90% of them present only once. The sample taken for sequencing was naive CD4+ T cells sorted from blood. Documented subset: CD45RA+ positively selected. The receptor source for this set is a man aged 18 to 30 in good health.

The chain recombines TRBV4-2 with TRBJ2-1, with a possible D match to TRBD1 (5 bases). The V end was cut by 0 bases, the J end by 3 bases, with 12 bases between. The CDR3 extends over 16 amino acids. CDR1 and CDR2 from the germline V gene are LGHNA and YNFKEQ. Written as DNA, the CDR3 is TGTGCCAGCAGCCAAGACACGCCAGGGTACTACAATGAGCAGTTCTTC. Protein: CASSQDTPGYYNEQFF.

The chain has TRBV7-9 and TRBJ2-1, with 10 bases aligning to TRBD1. CDR1 and CDR2 (germline): SEHNR, FQNEAQ (reference sequence). This CDR3 is built from 15 residues. J lost 3 bases, V lost 5 bases, and 4 bases had no gene match. The CDR3 nucleotides read TGTGCCAGCAGCCGGGGACAGGGGTTCTACAATGAGCAGTTCTTC. Its protein product is CASSRGQGFYNEQFF.

The chain has TRBV30 and TRBJ1-6, with a weak D call TRBD1 (5 bases). Germline V gene sequence: CDR1 GTSNPN, CDR2 SVGIG (reference sequence). The CDR3 contains 17 residues. V was shortened by 2 bases and J by 0 bases, with 14 bases between the two germline ends. The CDR3 nucleotides are TGTGCCTGGAGTCCATGGACATTGAGCTCCTATAATTCACCCCTCCACTTT. Residues: CAWSPWTLSSYNSPLHF.

The J gene is TRBJ2-7, the V gene TRBV10-1; 10 bases line up with TRBD2. V lost 2 bases to trimming and J lost 5 bases; unmatched junction nucleotides: 6. The germline V gene has CDR1 WNHNN and CDR2 SYGVQD (reference sequence). The CDR3 consists of 15 residues. The CDR3 nucleotides read TGCGCCAGCAGTGAGGTGTCTAGCGGGAGAAACGAGCAGTACTTC. Translated, it gives CASSEVSSGRNEQYF.

V usage is TRBV28 and J usage is TRBJ2-5; D is unresolved. CDR3 size: 12 residues. Germline V gene data show CDR1 as MDHEN and CDR2 as SYDVKM. Trimming cost V 5 bases and J 4 bases, with 8 bases left between them. Here the CDR3 DNA reads TGTGCCAGCAGTCAGGCTGGAGAGACCCAGTACTTC. Translated, it gives CASSQAGETQYF. Looking up the rest from reference TRBV28 and TRBJ2-5 gives the full variable domain: DVKVTQSSRYLVKRTGEKVFLECVQDMDHENMFWYRQDPGLGLRLIYFSYDVKMKEKGDIPEGYSVSREKKERFSLILESASTNQTSMYLCASSQAGETQYFGPGTRLLVL.

This chain uses TRBV6-6 with TRBJ2-5; maybe TRBD2 (6 bases). V lost 6 bases and J 1 base, leaving 6 bases between the germline ends. The V gene's germline CDR1 is MNHNY and CDR2 SVGAGI (reference sequence). The CDR3 is made up of 12 amino acids. This chain's CDR3 is CASRRGQETQYF. The DNA for the CDR3 is TGTGCCAGCAGGCGGGGCCAAGAGACCCAGTACTTC.

The chain uses TRBV6-5 and TRBJ2-6; D gene unclear. From germline, CDR1 is MNHEY and CDR2 SVGAGI. The CDR3 length is 14 residues. V dropped 7 bases and J dropped 0 bases, with 7 bases sitting between them. The CDR3 is CASKVSSGANVLTF. Written as DNA, the CDR3 is TGTGCCAGCAAAGTGTCCTCTGGGGCCAACGTCCTGACTTTC.

J is TRBJ2-1 and V is TRBV21-1; the DNA was not used to check the table's D call, TRBD2. TRBV21-1 is a pseudogene segment. The CDR3 is 15 amino acids. CDR3 sequence (DNA): TGTGCCAGCAGCCACCTAGCGGGAGGGTACAATGAGCAGTTCTTC. It specifies CASSHLAGGYNEQFF.

The chain has TRBV7-9 and TRBJ2-2, with 7 nucleotides matching TRBD1. This CDR3 has 16 amino acids. The V gene end was trimmed by 0 bases and the J gene end by 3 bases; junction bases not matched to a gene: 4. The germline CDR1 and CDR2 sequences are SEHNR and FQNEAQ (reference sequence). The CDR3 protein is CASSLADRTDTGELFF. CDR3 coding DNA: TGTGCCAGCAGCTTAGCGGACAGGACCGACACCGGGGAGCTGTTTTTT. Filled out from reference TRBV7-9 and TRBJ2-2, the complete variable domain reads DTGVSQNPRHKITKRGQNVTFRCDPISEHNRLYWYRQTLGQGPEFLTYFQNEAQLEKSRLLSDRFSAERPKGSFSTLEIQRTEQGDSAMYLCASSLADRTDTGELFFGEGSRLTVL.

The chain carries TRBV2 and TRBJ2-2, with TRBD2 matching over 12 bases. J lost 7 bases, V lost 5 bases, and 5 bases had no gene match. This CDR3 is 15 amino acids long. From germline, CDR1 is SNHLY and CDR2 FYNNEI. The CDR3 nucleotides are TGTGCCAGCAGTTTACTAGCGGGGGGAGGCGGGGAGCTGTTTTTT. Translated, it gives CASSLLAGGGGELFF.

V usage is TRBV10-1 and J usage is TRBJ2-3; TRBD1 agrees at 8 bases. The CDR3 runs 16 residues. Losses at the gene ends were 2 bases for V and 1 base for J; bases not matched to a gene: 5. In germline, CDR1 is WNHNN, CDR2 SYGVQD (reference sequence). For the CDR3, the DNA is TGCGCCAGCAGTGAGAGACAGGGGAAGGGCACAGATACGCAGTATTTT. Amino acid sequence: CASSERQGKGTDTQYF.

A note on this clone: Other nucleotide sequences from this sample produce the same CDR3. The chain carries TRBV5-1 and TRBJ2-2, with TRBD1 matching 8 bases. With 2 bases clipped from V and 4 bases from J, the junction kept 4 bases outside the gene matches. CDR1 is SGHRS, CDR2 YFSETQ, per germline. This CDR3 is built from 15 residues. The CDR3 nucleotides read TGCGCCAGCAGCTTCGGACAGGGTGGCACCGGGGAGCTGTTTTTT. It specifies CASSFGQGGTGELFF. The whole variable domain, filled in from reference TRBV5-1 and TRBJ2-2, reads KAGVTQTPRYLIKTRGQQVTLSCSPISGHRSVSWYQQTPGQGLQFLFEYFSETQRNKGNFPGRFSGRQFSNSRSEMNVSTLELGDSALYLCASSFGQGGTGELFFGEGSRLTVL.

The chain is built from TRBV18 and TRBJ2-3, with 7 bases identical to TRBD2. J was trimmed by 5 bases and V by 5 bases; bases with no gene match: 10. This CDR3 is 15 amino acids long. From germline, CDR1 is KGHSH and CDR2 LQKENI. The CDR3 loop reads CASSSSRLAQDTQYF. In DNA, the CDR3 is TGTGCCAGCTCATCCTCTAGACTAGCACAAGATACGCAGTATTTT.

This clone has a handful of counts. The chain employs TRBV10-2 and TRBJ1-1; 9 bases agree with TRBD1. The CDR3 covers 14 residues. Germline CDR1 reads WSHSY; CDR2 reads SAAADI. Unmatched junction bases numbered 6, after V lost 5 bases and J lost 5 bases. The CDR3: CASSKPTGGTEAFF. CDR3 nucleotide sequence: TGCGCCAGCAGTAAACCGACAGGGGGGACTGAAGCTTTCTTT.

V and J are TRBV29-1 and TRBJ1-1; D is perhaps TRBD1 (6 bases). Germline V CDR1 and CDR2: SQVTM, ANQGSEA. Trimming stripped 3 bases from V and 2 bases from J, with 10 bases between. This CDR3 spans 13 amino acids. The CDR3 spells CSVDGQTNTEAFF. Here the CDR3 DNA reads TGCAGCGTTGACGGACAGACAAACACTGAAGCTTTCTTT. The complete variable domain, with remaining parts taken from reference TRBV29-1 and TRBJ1-1, reads SAVISQKPSRDICQRGTSLTIQCQVDSQVTMMFWYRQQPGQSLTLIATANQGSEATYESGFVIDKFPISRPNLTFSTLTVSNMSPEDSSIYLCSVDGQTNTEAFFGQGTRLTVV.

A remark on this clone: Different DNA sequences within this sample yield the same CDR3. This chain links TRBV5-1 with TRBJ1-1; D perhaps matches TRBD1 (5 bases). Trimming pared 7 bases from V and 5 bases from J, leaving 18 bases between. The CDR3 runs 14 residues. Germline CDR1 reads SGHRS; CDR2 reads YFSETQ. The CDR3 loop reads CASSPTAGGTEAFF. CDR3 coding DNA: TGCGCCAGCTCCCCAACGGCTGGGGGGACTGAAGCTTTCTTT.

The chain has TRBV28 and TRBJ2-3; D unresolved. Germline V CDR1 and CDR2: MDHEN, SYDVKM. The CDR3 loop spans 12 amino acids. The V end was cut by 3 bases, the J end by 8 bases, with 9 bases between. The CDR3 nucleotides are TGTGCCAGCAGTTTCGAACTCGTTACGCAGTATTTT. Its protein is CASSFELVTQYF.

The chain employs TRBV5-1 and TRBJ2-1; 7 bases are shared with TRBD1. The V gene's germline CDR1 is SGHRS and CDR2 YFSETQ. The CDR3 has 14 residues. Unmatched junction bases numbered 9, after V lost 5 bases and J lost 7 bases. The CDR3 region is CASSLQGDGNEQFF. The DNA for the CDR3 is TGCGCCAGCAGTCTGCAGGGGGACGGGAATGAGCAGTTCTTC.

This chain joins TRBV9 and TRBJ2-7; possible D gene TRBD1, 6 bases. Trimming removed 3 bases at V and 2 bases at J, with 9 bases between. CDR3 length: 13 residues. Germline CDR1 is SGDLS and CDR2 is YYNGEE. CDR3 sequence: CASSAGTTYEQYF. The DNA for the CDR3 is TGTGCCAGCAGCGCCGGGACAACCTACGAGCAGTACTTC.

J is TRBJ1-4 and V is TRBV5-1; possible D gene TRBD1, 5 bases. Germline CDR1 is SGHRS and CDR2 is YFSETQ. This CDR3 has 14 residues. The V end lost 4 bases, the J end lost 8 bases, and 15 bases lay between the germline ends. The CDR3, as DNA: TGCGCCAGCAGCCCCGGCCTCGGGGGGGAAAAACTGTTTTTT. This translates into CASSPGLGGEKLFF.

V gene TRBV18 combines with J gene TRBJ2-1; D gene uncertain. Between the trimmed V and J ends, which lost 1 base and 6 bases, there was a span of 13 bases. The CDR3 has 15 amino acids. Germline CDR1 reads KGHSH; CDR2 reads LQKENI. CDR3 nucleotide sequence: TGTGCCAGCTCACCACTCCACTCCCTGGGCAATGAGCAGTTCTTC. This sequence encodes CASSPLHSLGNEQFF.

To note about this clone: Other DNA sequences in the sample encode the same CDR3. This chain joins TRBV20-1 and TRBJ2-7; TRBD1 aligns across 8 bases. The V and J ends lost 5 bases and 5 bases, in that order; junction bases with no gene match: 2. CDR1 is DFQATT and CDR2 is SNEGSKA in the germline V gene (reference sequence). The CDR3 consists of 11 residues. The CDR3 bases are TGCAGTGCTTCGACAGGGGACGAGCAGTACTTC. Residues: CSASTGDEQYF.

The chain combines TRBV18 with TRBJ2-1; D is unclear. There are 15 residues in the CDR3. Trimming took off 3 bases at V and 2 bases at J, with 11 bases between the two ends. Germline loops: CDR1 KGHSH, CDR2 LQKENI. CDR3 sequence reads: CASSPGRETYNEQFF. As DNA, the CDR3 is TGTGCCAGCTCACCGGGAAGGGAAACCTACAATGAGCAGTTCTTC. The full variable domain, its missing parts supplied by reference TRBV18 and TRBJ2-1, is NAGVMQNPRHLVRRRGQEARLRCSPMKGHSHVYWYRQLPEEGLKFMVYLQKENIIDESGMPKERFSAEFPKEGPSILRIQQVVRGDSAAYFCASSPGRETYNEQFFGPGTRLTVL.

The rearrangement joins TRBV6-5 to TRBJ1-4; unclear D gene. From germline, CDR1 is MNHEY and CDR2 SVGAGI. Between the trimmed V and J ends, which lost 4 bases and 8 bases, there was a span of 11 bases. The CDR3 runs 13 residues. This chain's CDR3 is CASSFRIGEKLFF. In DNA, the CDR3 is TGTGCCAGCAGTTTCCGGATCGGAGAAAAACTGTTTTTT.

V is TRBV6-1 and J is TRBJ1-1, with TRBD1 as a possible D gene (6 bases). The CDR3 spans 13 residues. V lost 8 bases and J lost 2, with 12 bases in between. CDR1 MNHNS and CDR2 SASEGT come from the germline V gene. The CDR3 is CASVGQLNTEAFF. As DNA, the CDR3 is TGTGCCAGCGTAGGACAGCTCAACACTGAAGCTTTCTTT.

The chain carries TRBV19 and TRBJ1-5; weak D call: TRBD1 (6 bases). Germline V CDR1 and CDR2: LNHDA, SQIVND (reference sequence). The CDR3 has 15 amino acids. The V end was cut by 11 bases, the J end by 2 bases, with 19 bases between. CDR3 in DNA: TGTGCCGTAAACGGAGGGGGGCTGGGCAATCAGCCCCAGCATTTT. Its protein product is CAVNGGGLGNQPQHF.

This clone occurred once. V and J are TRBV6-6 and TRBJ1-2; TRBD1 agrees at 7 bases. The V and J ends lost 2 bases and 5 bases, in that order; junction bases with no gene match: 5. The CDR3 extends over 14 amino acids. Germline V lookup: CDR1 MNHNY, CDR2 SVGAGI (reference sequence). This CDR3 is CASSYPGTAYGYTF. DNA of the CDR3: TGTGCCAGCAGTTACCCCGGGACAGCGTATGGCTACACCTTC.

In regard to this clone: This CDR3 is also generated by other DNA sequences in the sample. The gene calls are TRBV6-1 and TRBJ1-5, with no clear D. V gave up 2 bases and J gave up 1 base, with 3 bases separating them. This CDR3 spans 13 amino acids. Germline CDR1 reads MNHNS; CDR2 reads SASEGT. The CDR3 nucleotides read TGTGCCAGCAGTGAAACGAGCAATCAGCCCCAGCATTTT. Translated, it gives CASSETSNQPQHF.

The chain employs TRBV5-1 and TRBJ2-7; D may be TRBD2 (6 bases). The V end was cut by 4 bases, the J end by 0 bases, with 14 bases between. In germline, CDR1 is SGHRS, CDR2 YFSETQ. The length of the CDR3 is 15 residues. CDR3 DNA: TGCGCCAGCAGCGGTTCAGCGGGTAGCTCCTACGAGCAGTACTTC. Amino acid sequence: CASSGSAGSSYEQYF.

V gene TRBV19 combines with J gene TRBJ1-2; no reliable D call. The germline gives CDR1 LNHDA, CDR2 SQIVND (reference sequence). The CDR3 runs 14 residues. Trimming removed 6 bases from V and 4 bases from J, with 15 bases in between. The CDR3 is CASRRGDTLYGYTF. The CDR3 DNA sequence: TGTGCCAGTAGACGAGGCGACACCCTCTATGGCTACACCTTC.